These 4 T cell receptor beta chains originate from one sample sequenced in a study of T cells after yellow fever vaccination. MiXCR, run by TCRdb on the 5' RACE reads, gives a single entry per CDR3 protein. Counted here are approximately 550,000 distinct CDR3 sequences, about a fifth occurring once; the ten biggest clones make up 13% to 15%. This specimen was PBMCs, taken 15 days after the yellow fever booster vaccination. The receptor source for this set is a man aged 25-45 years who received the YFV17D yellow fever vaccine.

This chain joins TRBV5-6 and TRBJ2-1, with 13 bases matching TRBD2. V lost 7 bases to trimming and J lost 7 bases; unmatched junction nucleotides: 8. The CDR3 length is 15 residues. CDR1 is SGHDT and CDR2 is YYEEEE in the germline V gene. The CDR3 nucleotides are TGTGCCAGCGACTTACTAGCGGGAGGGACGAATGAGCAGTTCTTC. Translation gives CASDLLAGGTNEQFF.

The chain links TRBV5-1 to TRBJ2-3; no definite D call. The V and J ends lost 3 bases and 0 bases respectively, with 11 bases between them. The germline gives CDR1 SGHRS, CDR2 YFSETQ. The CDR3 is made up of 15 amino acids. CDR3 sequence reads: CASSSGHPSTDTQYF. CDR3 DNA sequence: TGCGCCAGCAGCTCCGGCCATCCTAGCACAGATACGCAGTATTTT.

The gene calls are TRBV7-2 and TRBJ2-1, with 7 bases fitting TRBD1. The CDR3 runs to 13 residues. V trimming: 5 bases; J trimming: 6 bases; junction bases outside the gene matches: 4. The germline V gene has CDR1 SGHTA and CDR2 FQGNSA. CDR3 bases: TGTGCCAGCAGCCGAGACAGGGTCAATGAGCAGTTCTTC. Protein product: CASSRDRVNEQFF. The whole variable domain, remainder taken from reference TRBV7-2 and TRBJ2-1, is GAGVSQSPSNKVTEKGKDVELRCDPISGHTALYWYRQSLGQGLEFLIYFQGNSAPDKSGLPSDRFSAERTGGSVSTLTIQRTQQEDSAVYLCASSRDRVNEQFFGPGTRLTVL.

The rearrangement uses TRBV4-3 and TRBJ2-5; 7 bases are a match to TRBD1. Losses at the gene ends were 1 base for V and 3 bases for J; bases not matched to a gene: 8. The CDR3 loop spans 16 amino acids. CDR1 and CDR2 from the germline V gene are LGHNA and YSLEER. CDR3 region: CASSQGGAQGEETQYF. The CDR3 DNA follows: TGCGCCAGCAGCCAAGGGGGAGCTCAGGGGGAAGAGACCCAGTACTTC.